This TCR beta chain was identified in a study of T cell changes during pregnancy in multiple sclerosis. Clones were sequenced by immunoSEQ multiplex PCR, and TCRdb holds only the in-frame ones, with some missing. The sample holds approximately 64,000 clones; less than 95% are singletons and the top ten take about 2%. The CDR3 extends over 14 amino acids. CDR1 SGHNT and CDR2 YYREEE come from the germline V gene (reference sequence). The ends were cut back, 0 bases at V and 0 bases at J, with 7 bases in the middle. This material consisted of peripheral blood, taken in the second trimester of pregnancy. This TCR came from a female donor in good health, enrolled as a control in a pregnancy study. V usage is TRBV5-4 and J usage is TRBJ2-7; possible D gene TRBD1, 6 bases. CDR3 nucleotides: TGTGCCAGCAGCTTGGGGGGGCTCTCCTACGAGCAGTACTTC. The encoded protein is CASSLGGLSYEQYF.